Following are 18 T cell receptor beta chains from one sample sequenced in a study of cytomegalovirus exposure and HLA in healthy donors. In the PCR, 60 Vbeta and 13 Jbeta primers were used. Data came from immunoSEQ multiplex PCR; TCRdb stores just in-frame clones and leaves some out. The table shows about 250,000 clones, with roughly 81% occurring only once. The source material was PBMCs. Receptors were obtained from a girl aged 2-10 years in good health and CMV-seronegative.

The chain employs TRBV28 and TRBJ1-2; no reliable D call. Germline CDR1 MDHEN, CDR2 SYDVKM. Trimming stripped 6 bases from V and 4 bases from J, with 9 bases between. The CDR3 is made up of 12 amino acids. The DNA for the CDR3 is TGTGCCAGCAGCTCAACATTCTATGGCTACACCTTC. It specifies CASSSTFYGYTF.

The V and J genes are TRBV30 and TRBJ1-1; TRBD1 might be the D (6 bases). The V end lost 5 bases, the J end lost 5 bases, and 12 bases lay between the germline ends. Germline V gene sequence: CDR1 GTSNPN, CDR2 SVGIG (reference sequence). The CDR3 runs to 12 residues. CDR3 region: CAWGRGATEAFF. DNA of the CDR3: TGTGCCTGGGGACGGGGGGCGACTGAAGCTTTCTTT. The variable domain in full, with the rest retrieved from reference TRBV30 and TRBJ1-1, is SQTIHQWPATLVQPVGSPLSLECTVEGTSNPNLYWYRQAAGRGLQLLFYSVGIGQISSEVPQNLSASRPQDRQFILSSKKLLLSDSGFYLCAWGRGATEAFFGQGTRLTVV.

V usage is TRBV27 and J usage is TRBJ2-1; D gene uncertain. The CDR3 runs 15 residues. Germline V CDR1 and CDR2: MNHEY, SMNVEV (reference sequence). V lost 0 bases, J lost 1 base, and 7 bases lay in between. The CDR3 nucleotides read TGTGCCAGCAGTTTATCTAGCCCGTCCTACAATGAGCAGTTCTTC. Translating it yields CASSLSSPSYNEQFF.

Worth noting for this clone: Within the sample, other DNA sequences also encode this same CDR3. V and J are TRBV6-4 and TRBJ2-1, with D perhaps TRBD2 (6 bases). The germline gives CDR1 MRHNA, CDR2 SNTAGT. V lost 0 bases to trimming and J lost 0 bases, with 6 bases between them. There are 15 residues in the CDR3. The CDR3 nucleotides are TGTGCCAGCAGTGACTCTAGCGGCTCCTACAATGAGCAGTTCTTC. Translated, it gives CASSDSSGSYNEQFF.

The rearrangement uses TRBV5-4 and TRBJ2-2; 13 nucleotides match TRBD2. The V gene end was trimmed by 0 bases and the J gene end by 1 base; junction bases not matched to a gene: 0. CDR3 length: 17 residues. Looked up from germline, CDR1 is SGHNT and CDR2 is YYREEE (reference sequence). The chain's CDR3 is CASSLGTSGGNTGELFF. CDR3 bases: TGTGCCAGCAGCTTGGGGACTAGCGGGGGGAACACCGGGGAGCTGTTTTTT.

The V and J genes are TRBV6-1 and TRBJ2-1, with 7 bases that match TRBD1. The germline CDR1 and CDR2 sequences are MNHNS and SASEGT. This CDR3 comprises 16 residues. The V segment lost 2 bases and the J segment 6 bases; nucleotides outside the gene matches: 10. The CDR3 region is CASSELGGPPGNEQFF. CDR3 sequence (DNA): TGTGCCAGCAGTGAATTAGGGGGCCCACCAGGCAATGAGCAGTTCTTC.

The rearrangement joins TRBV7-2 to TRBJ1-5; possibly TRBD1 for D (5 bases). The CDR3 is 14 amino acids. The germline V and J ends were trimmed by 5 bases and 7 bases, with 15 bases remaining between them. The germline CDR1 and CDR2 sequences are SGHTA and FQGNSA. CDR3 DNA sequence: TGTGCCAGCAGCCGCGCGGGACCCTGGCAGCCCCAGCATTTT. Translating it yields CASSRAGPWQPQHF.

The chain is built from TRBV5-6 and TRBJ2-3; D gene unclear. This CDR3 is 14 amino acids long. Germline V gives CDR1 SGHDT, CDR2 YYEEEE. Trimming shortened V by 4 bases and J by 3 bases, and 12 bases separated the two germline ends. This CDR3 is CASSILWATDTQYF. Here the CDR3 DNA reads TGTGCCAGCAGCATACTTTGGGCGACAGATACGCAGTATTTT.

The chain recombines TRBV6-6 with TRBJ2-3, with 8 nucleotides matching TRBD2. This CDR3 region has 16 residues. The germline V gene encodes CDR1 MNHNY and CDR2 SVGAGI (reference sequence). The junction had 8 bases not matched to a gene; V was cut back by 2 bases and J by 4 bases. The CDR3 nucleotides are TGTGCCAGCAGTTACGAGTTCGGGGGGGGTGCAGATACGCAGTATTTT. Translation: CASSYEFGGGADTQYF.

V usage is TRBV10-3 and J usage is TRBJ2-7; D is unclear. V lost 1 base and J 2 bases, leaving 12 bases between the germline ends. Looked up from germline, CDR1 is ENHRY and CDR2 is SYGVKD. The CDR3 spans 15 residues. The CDR3 is CAISEYSQVAYEQYF. CDR3 nucleotides: TGTGCCATCAGTGAGTACTCGCAGGTAGCCTACGAGCAGTACTTC.

V usage is TRBV6-1 and J usage is TRBJ1-2; 8 positions agree with TRBD1. After removal of 1 base from V and 4 bases from J, the junction contained 2 bases not matched to a gene. This CDR3 contains 14 residues. Germline V gives CDR1 MNHNS, CDR2 SASEGT. The CDR3 DNA sequence: TGTGCCAGCAGTGAAGGGACAGGGCCCTATGGCTACACCTTC. It encodes CASSEGTGPYGYTF.

V and J are TRBV5-1 and TRBJ2-3, with 12 bases lining up with TRBD2. With 4 bases clipped from V and 5 bases from J, the junction kept 5 bases outside the gene matches. The CDR3 is 15 residues long. Per the germline V gene, CDR1 is SGHRS and CDR2 is YFSETQ. The CDR3 sequence is CASSRLAGERDTQYF. The CDR3 bases are TGCGCCAGCAGCAGACTAGCGGGGGAGCGAGATACGCAGTATTTT.

This chain uses TRBV30 with TRBJ1-2; unclear D gene. This CDR3 spans 12 amino acids. With 3 bases removed from V and 4 bases from J, the gap between germline ends came to 9 bases. CDR1 and CDR2 from the germline V gene are GTSNPN and SVGIG (reference sequence). The CDR3 DNA follows: TGTGCCTGGAGCTCGGGGATCTATGGCTACACCTTC. Amino acid sequence: CAWSSGIYGYTF. Drawing the rest from reference TRBV30 and TRBJ1-2, the complete variable domain is SQTIHQWPATLVQPVGSPLSLECTVEGTSNPNLYWYRQAAGRGLQLLFYSVGIGQISSEVPQNLSASRPQDRQFILSSKKLLLSDSGFYLCAWSSGIYGYTFGSGTRLTVV.

The chain carries TRBV4-1 and TRBJ1-1, with a tentative D call TRBD1 (5 bases). There are 14 residues in the CDR3. Germline CDR1 is MGHRA and CDR2 is YSYEKL. The germline V and J ends were trimmed by 3 bases and 6 bases, with 14 bases remaining between them. As DNA, the CDR3 is TGCGCCAGCAGCCAGATCTTCAGGGACTCTGAAGCTTTCTTT. Protein: CASSQIFRDSEAFF.

The V call is TRBV11-1, the J call TRBJ1-1; possibly TRBD1 for D (6 bases). The V gene's germline CDR1 is SGHAT and CDR2 FQDESV (reference sequence). V was cut by 1 base and J by 5 bases, with 23 bases left in between. The CDR3 has 18 residues. The CDR3 sequence is CASSLGFTQGPGGTEAFF. In DNA form, the CDR3 reads TGTGCCAGCAGCTTAGGATTTACCCAGGGGCCCGGGGGGACTGAAGCTTTCTTT. The full variable domain, with the rest looked up from reference TRBV11-1 and TRBJ1-1, is EAEVAQSPRYKITEKSQAVAFWCDPISGHATLYWYRQILGQGPELLVQFQDESVVDDSQLPKDRFSAERLKGVDSTLKIQPAELGDSAMYLCASSLGFTQGPGGTEAFFGQGTRLTVV.

This sequence joins TRBV5-1 and TRBJ2-3, with 7 bases lining up with TRBD2. V lost 0 bases to trimming and J lost 4 bases; unmatched junction nucleotides: 11. The germline CDR1 and CDR2 sequences are SGHRS and YFSETQ. The CDR3 totals 17 residues. In DNA form, the CDR3 reads TGCGCCAGCAGCTTGGCCTCCTCTAGCGGACCTGCAGATACGCAGTATTTT. Protein product: CASSLASSSGPADTQYF.

This clone was seen a few times. The chain links TRBV2 to TRBJ1-5, with 9 nucleotides matching TRBD1. Germline V gene data show CDR1 as SNHLY and CDR2 as FYNNEI. The CDR3 spans 14 residues. V dropped 7 bases and J dropped 4; count of bases not matched to a gene: 5. The CDR3 coding sequence is TGTGCCAGCAAATTCGACAGGGGGAATCAGCCCCAGCATTTT. Residues: CASKFDRGNQPQHF.

Comments on this clone: The same CDR3 arises from other DNA sequences in this sample as well. The CDR3 is CASRRAGGGSWYEQYF. CDR3 bases: TGTGCCTCTAGGCGGGCAGGCGGGGGCTCCTGGTACGAGCAGTACTTC. V is TRBV30 and J is TRBJ2-7; a possible D gene is TRBD2 (7 bases). Germline assignment: CDR1 GTSNPN and CDR2 SVGIG (reference sequence). The CDR3 consists of 16 residues. V was pared by 7 bases and J by 4 bases, with 26 bases between.